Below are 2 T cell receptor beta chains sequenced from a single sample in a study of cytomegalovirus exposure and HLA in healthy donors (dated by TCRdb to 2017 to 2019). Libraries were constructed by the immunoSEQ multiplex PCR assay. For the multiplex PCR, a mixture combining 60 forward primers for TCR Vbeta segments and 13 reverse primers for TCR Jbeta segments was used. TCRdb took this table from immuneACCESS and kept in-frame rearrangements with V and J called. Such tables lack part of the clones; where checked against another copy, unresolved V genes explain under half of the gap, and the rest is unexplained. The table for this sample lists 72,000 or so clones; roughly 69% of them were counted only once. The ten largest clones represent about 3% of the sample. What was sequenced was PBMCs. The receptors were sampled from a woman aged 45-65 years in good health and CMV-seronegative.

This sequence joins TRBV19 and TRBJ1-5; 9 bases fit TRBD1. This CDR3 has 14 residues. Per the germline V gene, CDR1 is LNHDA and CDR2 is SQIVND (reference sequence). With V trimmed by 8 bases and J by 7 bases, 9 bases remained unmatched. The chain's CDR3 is CASLDRGSSQPQHF. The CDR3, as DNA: TGTGCCAGTTTAGACAGGGGGTCGTCGCAGCCCCAGCATTTT.

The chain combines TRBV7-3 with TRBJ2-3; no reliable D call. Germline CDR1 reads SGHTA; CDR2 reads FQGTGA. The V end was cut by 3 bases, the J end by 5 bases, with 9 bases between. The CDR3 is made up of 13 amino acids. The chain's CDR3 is CASSFSTQDTQYF. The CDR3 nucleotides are TGTGCCAGCAGCTTTAGCACCCAAGATACGCAGTATTTT.